The sequence of this T cell receptor beta chain was determined in a study of T cell responses to AZD1222 COVID-19 vaccine. This CDR3 is built from 11 residues. Germline V lookup: CDR1 SEHNR, CDR2 FQNEAQ (reference sequence). Trimming took 3 bases from V and 7 from J, leaving 6 bases between them. General study results and limits: Regions 160-218 and 743-854 held dominance among vaccine-associated CD4 TCRs, which spanned spike. Clonal diversity was possibly underestimated, and the donors were mostly white British, with more females.

In the case of this clone: No antigen is known for it.

Measured with immunoSEQ multiplex PCR; TCRdb has only the in-frame clones, and not every one. The table has about 120,000 clones, around 85% seen once. This rearrangement joins TRBV7-9 to TRBJ1-1; D is unresolved. Sequencing was performed on peripheral blood, taken on day 0 of AZD1222 vaccination. The sequence was obtained from an adult in good health. This CDR3 reads CASSLALEAFF. The CDR3 DNA reads TGTGCCAGCAGCTTGGCGCTTGAAGCTTTCTTT.